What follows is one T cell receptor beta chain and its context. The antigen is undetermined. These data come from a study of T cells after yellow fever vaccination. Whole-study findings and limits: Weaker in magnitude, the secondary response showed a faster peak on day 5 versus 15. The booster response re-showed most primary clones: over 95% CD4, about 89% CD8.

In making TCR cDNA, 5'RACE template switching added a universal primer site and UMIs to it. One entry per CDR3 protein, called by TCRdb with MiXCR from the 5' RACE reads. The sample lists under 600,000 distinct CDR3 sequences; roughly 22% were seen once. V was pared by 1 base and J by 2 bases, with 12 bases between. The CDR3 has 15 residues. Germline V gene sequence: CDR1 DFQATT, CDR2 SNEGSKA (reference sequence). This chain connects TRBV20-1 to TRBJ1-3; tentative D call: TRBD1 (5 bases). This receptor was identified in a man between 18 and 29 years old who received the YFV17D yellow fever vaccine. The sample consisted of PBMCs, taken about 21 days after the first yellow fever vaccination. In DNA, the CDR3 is TGCAGTGCTAGAGTGGCCACAGGTCCTGGAAACACCATATATTTT. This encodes CSARVATGPGNTIYF.